A single TCR beta chain is shown here with its context. This sample was taken from a study of TIL therapy for anti-PD-1-resistant metastatic lung cancer. Looking at the study overall: Most patients had lung adenocarcinoma; a handful of tumors were EGFR-mutant, two ALK-rearranged; half smoked currently or formerly.

Specified time point: pre-treatment sample, taken before nivolumab and TIL therapy. The immunoSEQ assay was v3. The method was immunoSEQ multiplex PCR; TCRdb's version includes in-frame clones alone and lacks a portion of them. The table lists 50,000 to 70,000 clones, roughly 69% of them singletons. The CDR3 length is 15 residues. Unmatched junction bases numbered 13, after V lost 5 bases and J lost 7 bases. Germline assignment: CDR1 LNHDA and CDR2 SQIVND (reference sequence). This sequence originates from a person aged 25-85 years with non-small cell lung cancer. Sequences were derived from blood, sampled at baseline. The genes are TRBV19 and TRBJ1-2; 7 bases fit TRBD1. The CDR3 nucleotides are TGTGCCAGTAGTTATGGCCTGGACAGGTCATTTGGCTACACCTTC. As protein: CASSYGLDRSFGYTF.